Shown below are 12 T cell receptor beta chains from a single sample sequenced in a study of cytomegalovirus exposure and HLA in healthy donors. 13 Jbeta primers and 60 Vbeta primers were used for the PCR. Profiling relied on immunoSEQ multiplex PCR, and the TCRdb table lists in-frame clones only, not all of them. The sample holds some 150,000 clones, 81% seen once. Sequenced material: PBMCs. The receptors shown here come from a woman younger than 35 in good health and CMV-seropositive.

The J gene is TRBJ1-1, the V gene TRBV21-1; the table's D call of TRBD1 was not tested on the DNA. TRBV21-1 is noted as a pseudogene. This CDR3 comprises 15 residues. The CDR3 DNA follows: TGTGCCAGCAGCAAAGGTGGACAGAAGGGGACTGAAGCTTTCTTT. This gives the protein CASSKGGQKGTEAFF.

The J gene is TRBJ2-1, the V gene TRBV23-1; 13 nucleotides line up with TRBD2. TRBV23-1 is recorded as an ORF, its role being uncertain. CDR3 length: 17 amino acids. V gave up 3 bases and J gave up 5 bases; unmatched junction bases: 7. As DNA, the CDR3 is TGCGCCAGCAGTCAGGGACTAGCGGGATTACAAGACAATGAGCAGTTCTTC. This codes for CASSQGLAGLQDNEQFF.

The chain couples TRBV28 to TRBJ2-7, with a tentative D call TRBD1 (6 bases). V was trimmed by 11 bases and J by 3 bases, leaving 14 bases between them. The CDR3 consists of 12 residues. Germline loops: CDR1 MDHEN, CDR2 SYDVKM. DNA for the CDR3: TGTGCCTCCACAAGGGACAACTACGAGCAGTACTTC. Its protein product is CASTRDNYEQYF.

V is TRBV7-9 and J is TRBJ1-1; 7 bases match TRBD1. The ends lost 1 base at V and 1 base at J; junction bases unmatched: 3. The V gene's germline CDR1 is SEHNR and CDR2 FQNEAQ (reference sequence). This CDR3 region has 15 residues. DNA for the CDR3: TGTGCCAGCAGCTTAGAGGGGGCCGGGAACACTGAAGCTTTCTTT. Translated, it gives CASSLEGAGNTEAFF.

This clone was detected only a few times. The rearrangement joins TRBV4-1 to TRBJ1-2; D might be TRBD1 (6 bases). The ends were cut back, 4 bases at V and 10 bases at J, with 22 bases in the middle. CDR3 size: 15 residues. CDR1 and CDR2 from the germline V gene are MGHRA and YSYEKL. CDR3 amino acids: CASSRRTDPGSLYTF. The CDR3 DNA is TGCGCCAGCAGCCGGCGGACAGACCCGGGCAGCCTCTACACCTTC.

The V gene is TRBV5-1, the J gene TRBJ2-5; possibly TRBD2 for D (5 bases). Trimming removed 5 bases from V and 2 bases from J, with 16 bases in between. The CDR3 spans 15 residues. Germline assignment: CDR1 SGHRS and CDR2 YFSETQ. CDR3 coding DNA: TGCGCCAGCAGTCCCGGTACGGGGTGGCAAGAGACCCAGTACTTC. This codes for CASSPGTGWQETQYF.

V usage is TRBV28 and J usage is TRBJ2-6; 8 nucleotides align to TRBD2. V was pared by 4 bases and J by 0 bases, with 8 bases of the junction left unmatched. The germline CDR1 and CDR2 sequences are MDHEN and SYDVKM. CDR3 length: 18 amino acids. The CDR3 reads CASSSPAGAYSGANVLTF. The CDR3 DNA follows: TGTGCCAGCAGTTCCCCAGCGGGGGCTTACTCTGGGGCCAACGTCCTGACTTTC.

The J gene is TRBJ1-1, the V gene TRBV2; no definite D call. The V end was cut by 7 bases, the J end by 0 bases, with 15 bases between. The CDR3 consists of 15 residues. Germline V CDR1 and CDR2: SNHLY, FYNNEI. The CDR3 bases are TGTGCCAGCACTGTGAGTCCTCTAATGAACACTGAAGCTTTCTTT. It codes for CASTVSPLMNTEAFF.

The chain carries TRBV2 and TRBJ2-3, with TRBD2 matching over 8 bases. The CDR3 covers 15 residues. Germline V gene lookup returns CDR1 SNHLY and CDR2 FYNNEI. V lost 6 bases to trimming and J lost 3 bases; unmatched junction nucleotides: 8. DNA of the CDR3: TGTGCCAGCAGCCTCAGGACTAGCAGGACAGATACGCAGTATTTT. Translated: CASSLRTSRTDTQYF.

The V gene is TRBV2, the J gene TRBJ2-5; 9 bases agree with TRBD2. Germline V gene data show CDR1 as SNHLY and CDR2 as FYNNEI. J lost 5 bases, V lost 6 bases, and 10 bases had no gene match. The CDR3 runs to 15 residues. CDR3 in amino acids: CASRGRGGPSETQYF. The CDR3 coding sequence is TGTGCCAGCAGGGGGCGGGGGGGTCCCTCGGAGACCCAGTACTTC.

The J gene is TRBJ2-3, the V gene TRBV5-6; D not resolved. Germline-derived CDR1 and CDR2 are SGHDT and YYEEEE. The CDR3 runs 12 residues. The V and J ends lost 2 bases and 9 bases respectively, with 10 bases between them. DNA for the CDR3: TGTGCCAGCAGCTTCAGGTTCGACACGCAGTATTTT. Residues: CASSFRFDTQYF. The entire variable domain, with the rest obtained from reference TRBV5-6 and TRBJ2-3, is as follows: DAGVTQSPTHLIKTRGQQVTLRCSPKSGHDTVSWYQQALGQGPQFIFQYYEEEERQRGNFPDRFSGHQFPNYSSELNVNALLLGDSALYLCASSFRFDTQYFGPGTRLTVL.

The chain employs TRBV5-8 and TRBJ2-1; 10 bases line up with TRBD1. Germline-derived CDR1 and CDR2 are SGHTS and YDEGEE. The CDR3 sequence is 15 residues long. J lost 10 bases, V lost 1 base, and 8 bases had no gene match. The CDR3 sequence is CASSLTSDRGQEQFF. CDR3 nucleotide sequence: TGTGCCAGCAGCTTGACCTCCGACAGGGGGCAGGAGCAGTTCTTC.